This T cell receptor beta chain was recovered during a study of T cell responses to AZD1222 COVID-19 vaccine. The table came from immunoSEQ multiplex PCR; TCRdb's copy has only in-frame clones and leaves some out. The sample contains about 200,000 clones, approximately 90% of which appear only once. V gave up 5 bases and J gave up 5 bases; unmatched junction bases: 2. Germline V gene lookup returns CDR1 KGHSH and CDR2 LQKENI. The CDR3 consists of 13 residues. Second-dose timings of about 4 or about 12 weeks were pooled. Specimen: peripheral blood, collected 28 days after the second AZD1222 dose. This TCR was recovered from an adult who received the AZD1222 COVID-19 vaccine. This chain connects TRBV18 to TRBJ1-5; 8 bases align to TRBD1. As DNA, the CDR3 is TGTGCCAGCTCAGAGGACAGGGATCAGCCCCAGCATTTT. Amino acids: CASSEDRDQPQHF.